This TCR beta chain came from a study of human T cells and chemical hapten exposure. Across the whole study: The study patch tested 0.01% DPC on the upper back and read results at 6 days.

Findings of the study overall: High-frequency TCRs, those above 1 in 1000, stayed the same after DPC sensitization. The donors suffered from alopecia, so their immune response may not match that of healthy people.

Points on this clonotype: Its cognate antigen is unknown.

Time point reported: patch test 2, 6 weeks after DPC sensitization. Treatment specified: therapeutic diphenylcyclopropenone sensitization with weekly scalp DPC. The V end lost 5 bases, the J end lost 1 base, and 9 bases lay between the germline ends. Germline CDR1 reads LNHNV; CDR2 reads YYDKDF (reference sequence). This CDR3 region has 14 residues. TCRdb independently ran MiXCR on the RACE reads; one entry per CDR3 protein. The sample shows 110,000 or so distinct CDR3 sequences, more than 7% of them seen only once. The sample here was whole blood, taken in connection with sensitization to the hapten diphenylcyclopropenone (DPC). The chain uses TRBV15 and TRBJ1-5; tentative D call: TRBD1 (5 bases). The receptor's source is a woman between 40 and 55 years old with alopecia areata. Some clones in this sample may be carry-over from other donors' samples. CDR3 amino acids: CATSLGPSNQPQHF. The CDR3 coding sequence is TGTGCCACCAGCCTGGGACCGAGCAATCAGCCCCAGCATTTT.